These 18 T cell receptor beta chains were sequenced from one sample in a study of T cell repertoires in ileal Crohn's disease. Time point indicated: neoterminal ileum biopsy at postoperative endoscopy, about 6 months after surgery. TCRdb's copy holds only in-frame clones and misses some; the assay was immunoSEQ multiplex PCR. The sample shows tens of thousands of clones, less than 90% of them seen only once. Sample: ileal tissue. The source is an adult with Crohn's disease.

The gene calls are TRBV28 and TRBJ1-6, with TRBD1 matching over 11 bases. Germline V lookup: CDR1 MDHEN, CDR2 SYDVKM. The CDR3 length is 19 residues. V dropped 4 bases and J dropped 7; count of bases not matched to a gene: 15. As DNA, the CDR3 is TGTGCCAGCAGTTCCCCGGGACAGGGGGGAATACTTATGAATTCACCCCTCCACTTT. It translates to CASSSPGQGGILMNSPLHF.

The rearrangement joins TRBV15 to TRBJ2-3; D is uncertain. Germline V CDR1 and CDR2: LNHNV, YYDKDF (reference sequence). Between the trimmed V and J ends, which lost 2 bases and 0 bases, there was a span of 6 bases. The CDR3 has 14 residues. CDR3 sequence (DNA): TGTGCCACCAGCAGATCCACTAGCACAGATACGCAGTATTTT. This codes for CATSRSTSTDTQYF.

V usage is TRBV19 and J usage is TRBJ1-5; 10 bases agree with TRBD1. Unmatched junction bases numbered 4, after V lost 9 bases and J lost 5 bases. CDR3 length: 13 amino acids. Germline V gene data show CDR1 as LNHDA and CDR2 as SQIVND (reference sequence). CDR3 DNA: TGTGCCAGCGGACAGGGGGTTTATCAGCCCCAGCATTTT. Residues: CASGQGVYQPQHF.

The J gene is TRBJ2-1, the V gene TRBV5-1, with D uncertain. V was shortened by 4 bases and J by 4 bases, with 18 bases between the two germline ends. Germline V gene data show CDR1 as SGHRS and CDR2 as YFSETQ. This CDR3 spans 16 amino acids. CDR3 DNA: TGCGCCAGCAGCCTACCGTCTCCTGAGGCGTACAATGAGCAGTTCTTC. Protein sequence: CASSLPSPEAYNEQFF.

The CDR3 spells CASSESTGYQETQYF. In DNA form, the CDR3 reads TGCGCCAGCAGTGAGTCGACAGGGTACCAAGAGACCCAGTACTTC. This rearrangement joins TRBV10-2 to TRBJ2-5; 7 bases align to TRBD1. The CDR3 has 15 amino acids. Germline V gene data show CDR1 as WSHSY and CDR2 as SAAADI. Trimming cost V 0 bases and J 0 bases; bases outside gene matches: 1.

This chain joins TRBV27 and TRBJ1-2; 10 nucleotides agree with TRBD1. After removal of 5 bases from V and 3 bases from J, the junction contained 12 bases not matched to a gene. There are 17 residues in the CDR3. Germline assignment: CDR1 MNHEY and CDR2 SMNVEV (reference sequence). In DNA, the CDR3 is TGTGCCAGCAGTCCTCGGACAGGGGGTGGTCTATACTATGGCTACACCTTC. This sequence encodes CASSPRTGGGLYYGYTF.

V gene TRBV5-6 combines with J gene TRBJ2-7, with unresolved D. The CDR3 loop spans 12 amino acids. Trimming took 1 base from V and 0 from J, leaving 2 bases between them. Germline assignment: CDR1 SGHDT and CDR2 YYEEEE. In DNA form, the CDR3 reads TGTGCCAGCAGCTTGTACTCCTACGAGCAGTACTTC. It translates to CASSLYSYEQYF.

The chain links TRBV6-5 to TRBJ1-1; TRBD1 might be the D (6 bases). V dropped 8 bases and J dropped 3 bases, with 10 bases sitting between them. The CDR3 runs 12 residues. Germline V gene data show CDR1 as MNHEY and CDR2 as SVGAGI. CDR3 bases: TGTGCCAGCCAGGGGATGTACACTGAAGCTTTCTTT. Translated: CASQGMYTEAFF.

The V and J genes are TRBV6-5 and TRBJ2-3; D is unresolved. The CDR3 sequence is 15 residues long. The germline CDR1 and CDR2 sequences are MNHEY and SVGAGI. Between the trimmed V and J ends, which lost 8 bases and 0 bases, there was a span of 15 bases. DNA of the CDR3: TGTGCCAGCTGTCTGATCCCAACTAGCACAGATACGCAGTATTTT. Encoded protein: CASCLIPTSTDTQYF.

This chain links TRBV6-1 with TRBJ2-3, with D tentatively TRBD1 (5 bases). Between the trimmed V and J ends, which lost 2 bases and 0 bases, there was a span of 6 bases. The CDR3 sequence is 14 residues long. Per the germline V gene, CDR1 is MNHNS and CDR2 is SASEGT. Written as DNA, the CDR3 is TGTGCCAGCAGTGAACAGGGCAGCACAGATACGCAGTATTTT. This translates into CASSEQGSTDTQYF.

V gene TRBV6-1 combines with J gene TRBJ2-5; D not resolved. In germline, CDR1 is MNHNS, CDR2 SASEGT. The length of the CDR3 is 13 residues. Trimming removed 4 bases from V and 2 bases from J, with 8 bases in between. CDR3 bases: TGTGCCAGCAGTGCACAAACGCAAGAGACCCAGTACTTC. This translates into CASSAQTQETQYF.

The chain couples TRBV5-4 to TRBJ2-2, with a possible D match to TRBD2 (8 bases). Germline V gene sequence: CDR1 SGHNT, CDR2 YYREEE (reference sequence). Trimming left V 3 bases short and J 5 bases short, with 17 bases between. This CDR3 contains 16 residues. The CDR3 bases are TGTGCCAGCAGCTCGAGAGGGGGCGGGAGGACCGGGGAGCTGTTTTTT. Its protein is CASSSRGGGRTGELFF.

The chain joins TRBV18 to TRBJ1-2; D is undetermined. The CDR3 has 11 residues. V lost 4 bases to trimming and J lost 3 bases, with 3 bases between them. The germline V gene encodes CDR1 KGHSH and CDR2 LQKENI. The CDR3 DNA sequence: TGTGCCAGCTCACTCGACTATGGCTACACCTTC. It encodes CASSLDYGYTF.

The genes are TRBV6-1 and TRBJ1-2, with D possibly TRBD1 on 5 matching bases. CDR1 and CDR2 (germline): MNHNS, SASEGT. CDR3 length: 13 amino acids. Trimming removed 6 bases at V and 4 bases at J, with 12 bases between. CDR3: CASRLTDSYGYTF. The CDR3 region has the DNA TGTGCCAGCAGGTTGACTGACAGCTATGGCTACACCTTC.

This clone was counted a few times. This chain uses TRBV27 with TRBJ2-2; 7 bases match TRBD1. The CDR3 covers 15 residues. From germline, CDR1 is MNHEY and CDR2 SMNVEV (reference sequence). V shed 3 bases, J shed 9 bases, and the junction held 10 bases outside the gene matches. CDR3 residues: CASSFQGQNRRELFF. DNA of the CDR3: TGTGCCAGCAGTTTCCAGGGACAGAATAGGAGGGAGCTGTTTTTT.

The chain joins TRBV11-3 to TRBJ2-7; TRBD1 agrees at 12 bases. From germline, CDR1 is SGHNT and CDR2 YENEEA. The CDR3 length is 13 residues. V was clipped by 4 bases and J by 6 bases; unmatched bases: 1. This CDR3 reads CASSWDRGREQYF. CDR3 DNA: TGTGCCAGCAGCTGGGACAGGGGGCGCGAGCAGTACTTC.

The CDR3 spells CASSGQPVLEQYV. CDR3 nucleotides: TGTGCCAGCAGCGGACAGCCGGTATTGGAGCAGTACGTC. The V gene is TRBV28, the J gene TRBJ2-7; a weak D match, TRBD1 (6 bases). The germline gives CDR1 MDHEN, CDR2 SYDVKM. The CDR3 extends over 13 amino acids. V was pared by 6 bases and J by 7 bases, with 16 bases between.

CDR3 coding DNA: TGTGCCAGCAGTGGAGTAGAATCTGAAAAACTGTTTTTT. Translating it yields CASSGVESEKLFF. This chain uses TRBV2 with TRBJ1-4; no firm D call. Germline-derived CDR1 and CDR2 are SNHLY and FYNNEI. This CDR3 spans 13 amino acids. The V end was cut by 4 bases, the J end by 7 bases, with 10 bases between.